This T cell receptor (beta chain) was sequenced during a study of beta chain features in type 1 diabetes. Findings and caveats of the study: A cDNA-based sequencing approach could over-represent cells with high TCR expression. A pattern of fewer insertions and more deletions at VDJ junctions was seen in type 1 diabetes patients.

The CDR3 runs 18 residues. CDR1 is LNHNV and CDR2 is YYDKDF in the germline V gene (reference sequence). Between the trimmed V and J ends, which lost 0 bases and 3 bases, there was a span of 20 bases. To note about this clone: Its target is unknown.

By way of CD45RO/CCR7/CD25/CD127/CD95/CD27, the CD4+ regulatory, stem cell-like memory, central memory and naive cells were sorted. Expressed TCRB transcripts were sequenced because the entire RNA isolate underwent reverse transcription. Mean read depth for naive, central memory and regulatory T cell samples was around 3.8 million reads. The method was immunoSEQ multiplex PCR; TCRdb's version includes in-frame clones alone and lacks a portion of them. The repertoire holds over 700,000 clones, with 17% as singletons. Sequencing input: naive CD4+ T cells from blood. The origin of this receptor is a woman between 18 and 30 years old in good health. The chain recombines TRBV15 with TRBJ1-1; D uncertain. DNA for the CDR3: TGTGCCACCAGCAGAGATAGCCCTTTAACGAGGGATGACACTGAAGCTTTCTTT. Translating it yields CATSRDSPLTRDDTEAFF.